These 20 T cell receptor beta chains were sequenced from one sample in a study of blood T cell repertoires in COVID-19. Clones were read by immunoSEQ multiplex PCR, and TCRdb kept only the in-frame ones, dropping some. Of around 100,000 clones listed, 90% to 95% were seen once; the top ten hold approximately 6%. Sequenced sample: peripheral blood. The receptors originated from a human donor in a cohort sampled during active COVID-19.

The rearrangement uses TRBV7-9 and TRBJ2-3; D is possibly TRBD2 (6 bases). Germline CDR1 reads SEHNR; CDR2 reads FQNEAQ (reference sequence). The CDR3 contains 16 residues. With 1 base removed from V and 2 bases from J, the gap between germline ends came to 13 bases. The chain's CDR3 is CASSLGIAEFTDTQYF. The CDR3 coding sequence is TGTGCCAGCAGCTTAGGGATAGCGGAATTCACAGATACGCAGTATTTT.

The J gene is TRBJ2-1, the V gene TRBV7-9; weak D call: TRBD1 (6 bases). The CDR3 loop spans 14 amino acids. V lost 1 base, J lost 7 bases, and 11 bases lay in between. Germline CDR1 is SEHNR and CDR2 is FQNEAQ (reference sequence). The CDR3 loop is CASSLGGTINEQFF. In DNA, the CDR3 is TGTGCCAGCAGCTTAGGGGGGACAATTAATGAGCAGTTCTTC.

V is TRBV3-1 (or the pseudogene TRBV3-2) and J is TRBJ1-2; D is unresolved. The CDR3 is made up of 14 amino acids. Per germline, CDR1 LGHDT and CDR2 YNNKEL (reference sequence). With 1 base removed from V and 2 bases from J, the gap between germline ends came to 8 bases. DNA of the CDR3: TGTGCCAGCAGCCAAGTGGCAGGAAACTATGGCTACACCTTC. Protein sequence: CASSQVAGNYGYTF.

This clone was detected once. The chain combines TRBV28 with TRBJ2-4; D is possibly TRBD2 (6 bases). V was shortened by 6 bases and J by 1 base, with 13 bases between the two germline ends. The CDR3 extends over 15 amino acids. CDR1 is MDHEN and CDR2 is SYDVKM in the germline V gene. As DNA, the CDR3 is TGTGCCAGCAGCCTAAGTGGGGGGGCCAAAAACATTCAGTACTTC. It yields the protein CASSLSGGAKNIQYF.

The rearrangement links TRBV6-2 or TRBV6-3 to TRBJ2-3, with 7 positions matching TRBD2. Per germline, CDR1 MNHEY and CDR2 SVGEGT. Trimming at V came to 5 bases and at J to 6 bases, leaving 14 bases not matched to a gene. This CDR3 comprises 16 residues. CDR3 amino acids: CASSHIRSGVADTQYF. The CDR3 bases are TGTGCCAGCAGTCACATTCGGAGCGGGGTGGCGGATACGCAGTATTTT.

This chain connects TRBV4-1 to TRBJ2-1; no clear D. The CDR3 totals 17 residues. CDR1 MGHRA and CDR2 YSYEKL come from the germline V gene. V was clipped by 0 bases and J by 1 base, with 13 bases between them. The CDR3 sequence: CASSQDHRTQSYNEQFF. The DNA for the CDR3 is TGCGCCAGCAGCCAAGATCATCGAACCCAGTCCTACAATGAGCAGTTCTTC.

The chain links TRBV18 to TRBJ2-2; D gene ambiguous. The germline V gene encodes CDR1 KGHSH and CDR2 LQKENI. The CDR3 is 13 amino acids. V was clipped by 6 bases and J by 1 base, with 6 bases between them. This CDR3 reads CASSAMNTGELFF. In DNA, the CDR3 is TGTGCCAGCTCCGCTATGAACACCGGGGAGCTGTTTTTT.

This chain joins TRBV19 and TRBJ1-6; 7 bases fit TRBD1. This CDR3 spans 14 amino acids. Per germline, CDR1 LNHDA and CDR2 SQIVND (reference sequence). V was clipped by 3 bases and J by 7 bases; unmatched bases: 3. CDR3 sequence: CASSITGENSPLHF. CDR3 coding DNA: TGTGCCAGTAGTATTACAGGGGAGAATTCACCCCTCCACTTT.

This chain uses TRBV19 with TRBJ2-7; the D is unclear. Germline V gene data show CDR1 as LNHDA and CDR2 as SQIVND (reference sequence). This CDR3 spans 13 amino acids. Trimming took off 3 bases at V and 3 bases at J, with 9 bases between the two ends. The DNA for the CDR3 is TGTGCCAGTAGTATTAAACAGAACTACGAGCAGTACTTC. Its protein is CASSIKQNYEQYF.

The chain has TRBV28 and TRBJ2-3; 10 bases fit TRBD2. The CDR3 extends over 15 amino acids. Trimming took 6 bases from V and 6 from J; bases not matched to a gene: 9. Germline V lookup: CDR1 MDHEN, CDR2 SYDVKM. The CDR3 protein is CASSPGGSGRDTQYF. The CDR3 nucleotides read TGTGCCAGCAGCCCCGGCGGTAGCGGGAGGGATACGCAGTATTTT.

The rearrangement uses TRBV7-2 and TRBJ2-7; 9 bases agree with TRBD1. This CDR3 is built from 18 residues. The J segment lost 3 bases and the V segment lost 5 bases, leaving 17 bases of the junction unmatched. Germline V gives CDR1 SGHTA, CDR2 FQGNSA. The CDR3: CASSTRGGTGTFIYEQYF. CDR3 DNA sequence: TGTGCCAGCAGCACGAGGGGGGGGACAGGGACGTTTATCTACGAGCAGTACTTC.

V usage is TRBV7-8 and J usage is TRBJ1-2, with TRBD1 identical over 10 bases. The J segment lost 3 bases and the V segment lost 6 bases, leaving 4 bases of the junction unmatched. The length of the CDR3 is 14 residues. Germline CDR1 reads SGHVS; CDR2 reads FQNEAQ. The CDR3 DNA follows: TGTGCCAGCAGACGGACAGGGGGTGACTATGGCTACACCTTC. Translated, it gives CASRRTGGDYGYTF.

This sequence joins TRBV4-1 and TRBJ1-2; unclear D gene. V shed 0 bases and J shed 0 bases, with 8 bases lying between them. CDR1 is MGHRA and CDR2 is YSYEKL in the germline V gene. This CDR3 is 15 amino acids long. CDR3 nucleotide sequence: TGCGCCAGCAGCCAAGAGGATCGGGCTAACTATGGCTACACCTTC. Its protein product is CASSQEDRANYGYTF.

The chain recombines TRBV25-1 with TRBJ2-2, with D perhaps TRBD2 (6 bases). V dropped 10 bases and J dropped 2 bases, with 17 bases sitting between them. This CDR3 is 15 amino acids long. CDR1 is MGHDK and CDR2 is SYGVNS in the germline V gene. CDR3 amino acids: CANIRPTSNTGELFF. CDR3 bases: TGTGCCAATATAAGACCAACTAGCAACACCGGGGAGCTGTTTTTT.

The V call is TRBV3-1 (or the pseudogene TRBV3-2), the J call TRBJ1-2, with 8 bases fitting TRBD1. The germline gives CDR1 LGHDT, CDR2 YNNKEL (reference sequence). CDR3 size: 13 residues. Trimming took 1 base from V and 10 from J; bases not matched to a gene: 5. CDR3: CASSQGTGIDYTF. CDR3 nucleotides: TGTGCCAGCAGCCAAGGGACAGGGATAGACTACACCTTC.

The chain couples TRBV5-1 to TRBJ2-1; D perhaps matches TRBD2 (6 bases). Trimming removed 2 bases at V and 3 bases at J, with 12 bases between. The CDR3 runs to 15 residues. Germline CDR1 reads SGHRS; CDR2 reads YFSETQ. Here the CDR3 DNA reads TGCGCCAGCAGCTTACTAGCACCTGTCTACAATGAGCAGTTCTTC. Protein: CASSLLAPVYNEQFF.

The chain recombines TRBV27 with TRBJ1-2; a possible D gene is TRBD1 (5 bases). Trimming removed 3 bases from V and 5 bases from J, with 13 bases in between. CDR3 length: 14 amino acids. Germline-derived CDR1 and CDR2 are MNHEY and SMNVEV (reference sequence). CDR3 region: CASSFRSGRYGYTF. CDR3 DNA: TGTGCCAGCAGTTTCCGGTCAGGGAGGTATGGCTACACCTTC.

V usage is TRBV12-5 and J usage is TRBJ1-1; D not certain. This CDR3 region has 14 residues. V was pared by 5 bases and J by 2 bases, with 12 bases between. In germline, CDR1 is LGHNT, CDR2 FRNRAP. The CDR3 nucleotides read TGTGCTAGTGGTCCCCCAGCGGGAAACACTGAAGCTTTCTTT. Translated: CASGPPAGNTEAFF.

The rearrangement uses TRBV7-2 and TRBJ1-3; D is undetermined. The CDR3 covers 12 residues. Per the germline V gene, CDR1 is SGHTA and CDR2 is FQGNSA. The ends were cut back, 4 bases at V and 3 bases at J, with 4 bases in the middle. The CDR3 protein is CASSYYGNTIYF. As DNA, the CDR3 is TGTGCCAGCAGCTACTATGGAAACACCATATATTTT.

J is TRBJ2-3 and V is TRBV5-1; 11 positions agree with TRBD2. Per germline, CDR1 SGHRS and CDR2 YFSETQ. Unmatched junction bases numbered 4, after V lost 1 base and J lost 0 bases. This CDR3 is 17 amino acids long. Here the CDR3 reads CASSLSLAGGSTDTQYF. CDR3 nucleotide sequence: TGCGCCAGCAGCTTGTCGCTAGCGGGAGGAAGCACAGATACGCAGTATTTT.